The rows below give T cell receptor beta chains drawn from one sample of a study of T cell responses to AZD1222 COVID-19 vaccine. This table comes from immunoSEQ multiplex PCR, and its TCRdb copy is limited to in-frame clones, with some not included. Of around 80,000 clones in the sample, 70% to 90% were seen once. This sample comprised peripheral blood, obtained on day 0 of AZD1222 vaccination. Receptors originate from an adult in good health. The CDR3 runs from the conserved cysteine through the conserved F or W. A D gene is named only where the DNA matches it firmly. Clone size is stated in some rows and not others, as once, few, many or a class when expanded.

J: TRBJ2-5; V: TRBV5-1; length: 17; size: NA; D: TRBD1; CDR3: CASSLGWRGQGVETQYF; DNA: TGCGCCAGCAGCTTGGGATGGCGGGGACAGGGGGTGGAGACCCAGTACTTC
J: TRBJ1-6; V: TRBV7-2; length: 14; size: NA; D: NA; CDR3: CASSFTGNNSPLHF; DNA: TGTGCCAGCAGCTTTACAGGGAATAATTCACCCCTCCACTTT
J: TRBJ2-2; V: TRBV5-1; length: 14; size: NA; D: NA; CDR3: CASRATSNTGELFF; DNA: TGCGCCAGCAGGGCCACCTCGAACACCGGGGAGCTGTTTTTT
J: TRBJ2-1; V: TRBV28; length: 13; size: NA; D: TRBD1; CDR3: CASNQGRTGEQFF; DNA: TGTGCCAGCAATCAGGGCAGGACAGGAGAGCAGTTCTTC
J: TRBJ2-1; V: TRBV19; length: 13; size: NA; D: NA; CDR3: CASSTSQGNEQFF; DNA: TGTGCCAGTAGTACATCACAGGGAAATGAGCAGTTCTTC
J: TRBJ2-1; V: TRBV28; length: 15; size: NA; D: TRBD2; CDR3: CASTPGGAGHNEQFF; DNA: TGTGCCAGCACTCCGGGGGGGGCGGGCCACAATGAGCAGTTCTTC
J: TRBJ2-1; V: TRBV5-5; length: 15; size: NA; D: NA; CDR3: CASSLGGSVYNEQFF; DNA: TGTGCCAGCAGCTTGGGAGGATCGGTATACAATGAGCAGTTCTTC
J: TRBJ2-1; V: TRBV6-1; length: 13; size: once; D: NA; CDR3: CASSSTRDNEQFF; DNA: TGTGCCAGCAGTTCCACTCGGGACAATGAGCAGTTCTTC
J: TRBJ2-7; V: TRBV4-1; length: 15; size: NA; D: TRBD1; CDR3: CASSPGQGFPYEQYF; DNA: TGCGCCAGCAGCCCGGGACAGGGGTTTCCCTACGAGCAGTACTTC
J: TRBJ1-2; V: TRBV28; length: 13; size: NA; D: NA; CDR3: CASSLGPARGYTF; DNA: TGTGCCAGCAGTTTGGGCCCGGCCCGTGGCTACACCTTC
J: TRBJ1-4; V: TRBV27; length: 15; size: NA; D: NA; CDR3: CASRGRLGTNEKLFF; DNA: TGTGCCAGCCGGGGCAGGCTAGGGACTAATGAAAAACTGTTTTTT
J: TRBJ1-5; V: TRBV19; length: 12; size: NA; D: NA; CDR3: CASSAKGWPQHF; DNA: TGTGCCAGTAGTGCCAAGGGTTGGCCCCAGCATTTT
J: TRBJ1-1; V: TRBV29-1; length: 11; size: NA; D: NA; CDR3: CSVWGGDEAFF; DNA: TGCAGCGTTTGGGGGGGGGACGAAGCTTTCTTT
J: TRBJ1-4; V: TRBV5-1; length: 15; size: NA; D: NA; CDR3: CASSEGTPGNEKLFF; DNA: TGCGCCAGCAGCGAGGGGACCCCGGGGAATGAAAAACTGTTTTTT
J: TRBJ2-1; V: TRBV7-3; length: 15; size: NA; D: TRBD2; CDR3: CASSLLAGANNEQFF; DNA: TGTGCCAGCAGCCTCCTAGCGGGAGCGAACAATGAGCAGTTCTTC
J: TRBJ2-7; V: TRBV6-2/TRBV6-3; length: 15; size: NA; D: TRBD1; CDR3: CASSQTGGLSYEQYF; DNA: TGTGCCAGCAGTCAAACAGGGGGCCTCTCCTACGAGCAGTACTTC
J: TRBJ2-5; V: TRBV5-1; length: 15; size: NA; D: NA; CDR3: CASSFGTANPETQYF; DNA: TGCGCCAGCAGCTTTGGGACCGCCAACCCAGAGACCCAGTACTTC
J: TRBJ2-5; V: TRBV5-1; length: 13; size: NA; D: NA; CDR3: CASSLEPRETQYF; DNA: TGCGCCAGCAGCTTGGAGCCGCGGGAGACCCAGTACTTC
J: TRBJ1-1; V: TRBV28; length: 13; size: NA; D: NA; CDR3: CASSSSMNTEAFF; DNA: TGTGCCAGCAGTTCCTCCATGAACACTGAAGCTTTCTTT
J: TRBJ2-1; V: TRBV4-1; length: 19; size: NA; D: NA; CDR3: CASSQGLALPYSSYNEQFF; DNA: TGCGCCAGCAGCCAAGGCCTCGCGTTGCCCTATAGCTCCTACAATGAGCAGTTCTTC
J: TRBJ2-7; V: TRBV6-1; length: 14; size: NA; D: NA; CDR3: CASSESGGGYEQYF; DNA: TGTGCCAGCAGTGAATCCGGGGGTGGCTACGAGCAGTACTTC
J: TRBJ2-1; V: TRBV11-3; length: 13; size: NA; D: NA; CDR3: CASSLAGVNEQFF; DNA: TGTGCCAGCAGCTTAGCGGGAGTGAATGAGCAGTTCTTC
J: TRBJ1-5; V: TRBV5-1; length: 16; size: NA; D: NA; CDR3: CASSLTRPGGGQPQHF; DNA: TGCGCCAGCAGCCTCACACGCCCCGGGGGGGGACAGCCCCAGCATTTT
J: TRBJ1-1; V: TRBV12-3/TRBV12-4; length: 13; size: once; D: TRBD1; CDR3: CAIGTGHYTEAFF; DNA: TGTGCCATCGGGACAGGCCACTACACTGAAGCTTTCTTT
J: TRBJ2-7; V: TRBV28; length: 13; size: NA; D: NA; CDR3: CASTLDTAYEQYF; DNA: TGTGCCAGCACCTTGGACACAGCCTACGAGCAGTACTTC
J: TRBJ1-1; V: TRBV30; length: 15; size: NA; D: TRBD1; CDR3: CAWSVARTGGREAFF; DNA: TGTGCCTGGAGTGTGGCGAGGACAGGGGGTAGAGAAGCTTTCTTT
J: TRBJ2-5; V: TRBV12-3/TRBV12-4; length: 13; size: once; D: NA; CDR3: CASSFRGQETQYF; DNA: TGTGCCAGCAGTTTCAGGGGCCAAGAGACCCAGTACTTC
J: TRBJ1-5; V: TRBV19; length: 15; size: NA; D: NA; CDR3: CASSIIQMTNQPQHF; DNA: TGTGCCAGTAGTATTATACAGATGACAAATCAGCCCCAGCATTTT
J: TRBJ2-2; V: TRBV11-2; length: 14; size: NA; D: TRBD2; CDR3: CASSSEAGGGELFF; DNA: TGTGCCAGCAGCTCTGAGGCGGGAGGCGGGGAGCTGTTTTTT
J: TRBJ1-5; V: TRBV27; length: 14; size: few; D: NA; CDR3: CASSPSSNNQPQHF; DNA: TGTGCCAGCAGCCCCAGCTCGAACAATCAGCCCCAGCATTTT
J: TRBJ2-1; V: TRBV4-2; length: 16; size: NA; D: NA; CDR3: CASSQEGLSGSDEQFF; DNA: TGTGCCAGCAGCCAAGAAGGGTTGTCCGGTAGCGATGAGCAGTTCTTC
J: TRBJ1-6; V: TRBV6-5; length: 14; size: NA; D: TRBD1; CDR3: CASTRDRESSPLHF; DNA: TGTGCCAGCACTCGGGACAGGGAGAGTTCACCCCTCCACTTT
J: TRBJ2-7; V: TRBV18; length: 14; size: NA; D: TRBD1; CDR3: CASSTTTGGAEQYF; DNA: TGTGCCAGCTCAACAACAACAGGGGGCGCCGAGCAGTACTTC
J: TRBJ2-1; V: TRBV12-3/TRBV12-4; length: 13; size: NA; D: NA; CDR3: CASSLGQNNEQFF; DNA: TGTGCCAGCAGTTTAGGGCAGAACAATGAGCAGTTCTTC
J: TRBJ1-5; V: TRBV28; length: 16; size: NA; D: NA; CDR3: CASSTPQLYSNQPQHF; DNA: TGTGCCAGCAGTACTCCACAGCTATATAGCAATCAGCCCCAGCATTTT
J: TRBJ1-5; V: TRBV7-2; length: 15; size: NA; D: TRBD1; CDR3: CASSPGQGSNQPQHF; DNA: TGTGCCAGCAGCCCGGGACAGGGGAGCAATCAGCCCCAGCATTTT
J: TRBJ2-1; V: TRBV3-1/TRBV3-2; length: 16; size: NA; D: TRBD2; CDR3: CASSRDLAGAYNEQFF; DNA: TGTGCCAGCAGCCGGGACCTAGCGGGAGCTTACAATGAGCAGTTCTTC
J: TRBJ1-5; V: TRBV19; length: 15; size: NA; D: NA; CDR3: CASSIGVGGNQPQHF; DNA: TGTGCCAGTAGTATAGGCGTGGGGGGAAATCAGCCCCAGCATTTT
J: TRBJ1-2; V: TRBV6-5; length: 15; size: NA; D: TRBD1; CDR3: CASRVDRGLDYGYTF; DNA: TGTGCCAGCAGGGTCGACAGGGGGCTCGACTATGGCTACACCTTC
J: TRBJ1-4; V: TRBV6-1; length: 13; size: NA; D: NA; CDR3: CASSEPGVEKLFF; DNA: TGTGCCAGCAGTGAACCAGGGGTGGAAAAACTGTTTTTT
J: TRBJ1-3; V: TRBV4-1; length: 15; size: NA; D: TRBD1; CDR3: CASSRIDRGGNTIYF; DNA: TGCGCCAGCAGCCGAATCGACAGGGGCGGAAACACCATATATTTT
J: TRBJ2-3; V: TRBV4-1; length: 16; size: NA; D: NA; CDR3: CASSQERWGGTDTQYF; DNA: TGCGCCAGCAGCCAAGAGAGGTGGGGGGGCACAGATACGCAGTATTTT
J: TRBJ1-5; V: TRBV9; length: 15; size: NA; D: NA; CDR3: CASSLGTSSNQPQHF; DNA: TGTGCCAGCAGCCTGGGGACGTCTAGCAATCAGCCCCAGCATTTT
J: TRBJ1-1; V: TRBV6-5; length: 13; size: NA; D: NA; CDR3: CASSRTGNTEAFF; DNA: TGTGCCAGCAGTAGGACGGGGAACACTGAAGCTTTCTTT
J: TRBJ1-3; V: TRBV7-9; length: 14; size: NA; D: NA; CDR3: CASSLAGSGNTIYF; DNA: TGTGCCAGCAGCTTAGCGGGGTCTGGAAACACCATATATTTT
J: TRBJ2-1; V: TRBV11-2; length: 11; size: few; D: NA; CDR3: CASSPAFEQFF; DNA: TGTGCCAGCAGCCCTGCATTTGAGCAGTTCTTC
J: TRBJ1-1; V: TRBV29-1; length: 13; size: NA; D: NA; CDR3: CSVERMGYTEAFF; DNA: TGCAGCGTTGAAAGGATGGGATACACTGAAGCTTTCTTT
J: TRBJ2-5; V: TRBV5-1; length: 13; size: once; D: TRBD2; CDR3: CASSVGLEETQYF; DNA: TGCGCCAGCAGCGTAGGACTAGAAGAGACCCAGTACTTC